The T cell receptor (beta chain) described here comes from a study of blood T cell repertoires in COVID-19. The table came from immunoSEQ multiplex PCR; TCRdb's copy has only in-frame clones and leaves some out. The sample gives 95,000 to 150,000 clones, over 75% of which show up once; 4.5% is in the top ten. The sequencing sample was made of peripheral blood. This TCR came from a woman between 65 and 79 years old with acute or convalescent COVID-19.

CDR3 coding DNA: TGTGCCAGCGGAACCGGGACAGGTTTCAATCAGCCCCAGCATTTT. Protein: CASGTGTGFNQPQHF. The chain joins TRBV27 to TRBJ1-5; 8 bases are a match to TRBD1. CDR1 is MNHEY and CDR2 is SMNVEV in the germline V gene (reference sequence). The CDR3 consists of 15 residues. V was clipped by 8 bases and J by 3 bases; unmatched bases: 9.